This T cell receptor (beta chain) was identified during a study of T-cell reconstitution after alpha-beta-depleted transplantation in children. Unique molecular identifiers were used to barcode this TCRbeta library. TCRdb called the PCR reads again in MiXCR, with one record for every CDR3 protein. The table has about 640,000 distinct CDR3 sequences, roughly 17% seen once. This clonotype was observed at least ten times. Germline values: CDR1 DFQATT, CDR2 SNEGSKA (reference sequence). The CDR3 is 12 amino acids. V was pared by 1 base and J by 4 bases, with 6 bases between. This sample comprised PBMCs from the stem cell graft donor, obtained from the stem cell graft. The genes are TRBV20-1 and TRBJ2-3, with D perhaps TRBD1 (5 bases). The clonotype was recovered from a human donor who donated a stem cell graft to a child with acute myeloid leukemia. CDR3 sequence: CSARGGPDTQYF. DNA for the CDR3: TGCAGTGCTAGAGGGGGCCCAGATACGCAGTATTTT.